The 19 T cell receptor beta chains below all came from one sample that was sequenced in a study of blood T cell repertoires in COVID-19. The method was immunoSEQ multiplex PCR; TCRdb's version includes in-frame clones alone and lacks a portion of them. The sample records 150,000 to 180,000 clones, about 80% being singletons. Material for sequencing was peripheral blood. All receptors come from a woman aged 55-69 years with acute or convalescent COVID-19.

The V call is TRBV27, the J call TRBJ1-5; D is perhaps TRBD1 (5 bases). This CDR3 region has 13 residues. Trimming took 7 bases from V and 6 from J, leaving 13 bases between them. CDR1 and CDR2 (germline): MNHEY, SMNVEV (reference sequence). Here the CDR3 DNA reads TGTGCCAGCAACCTAGGGGTACCTCAGCCCCAGCATTTT. Protein sequence: CASNLGVPQPQHF.

This clone was seen a handful of times. The chain employs TRBV2 and TRBJ1-4, with D possibly matching TRBD1 (5 bases). CDR3 length: 12 amino acids. V lost 6 bases and J 7 bases, leaving 9 bases between the germline ends. Germline lookup yields CDR1 SNHLY and CDR2 FYNNEI. CDR3 DNA: TGTGCCAGCAGGGTGGGGCTTGAAAAACTGTTTTTT. Residues: CASRVGLEKLFF.

The CDR3 here is CAISTTGEGQPQHF. CDR3 in DNA: TGTGCCATCAGTACGACAGGGGAAGGACAGCCCCAGCATTTT. The chain uses TRBV10-3 and TRBJ1-5; 8 bases map to TRBD1. This CDR3 region has 14 residues. V shed 5 bases, J shed 7 bases, and the junction held 7 bases outside the gene matches. Germline lookup yields CDR1 ENHRY and CDR2 SYGVKD.

This clone was observed a handful of times. The J gene is TRBJ2-3, the V gene TRBV25-1; 8 bases line up with TRBD1. The germline V gene encodes CDR1 MGHDK and CDR2 SYGVNS. The CDR3 is made up of 17 amino acids. After removal of 2 bases from V and 8 bases from J, the junction contained 15 bases not matched to a gene. The DNA for the CDR3 is TGTGCCAGCAGTGAAACCCTACGGGACAGGATAAGAGGTACGCAGTATTTT. Translation: CASSETLRDRIRGTQYF.

This rearrangement joins TRBV5-6 to TRBJ1-2; no reliable D call. Deletions cut 3 bases from V and 4 bases from J, with 7 bases between. There are 12 residues in the CDR3. CDR1 is SGHDT and CDR2 is YYEEEE in the germline V gene. Here the CDR3 reads CASSSEAYGYTF. The CDR3 DNA reads as TGTGCCAGCAGCTCGGAGGCCTATGGCTACACCTTC.

The chain is built from TRBV19 and TRBJ1-2; D gene ambiguous. The V gene lost 7 bases and the J gene lost 6 bases, with 15 bases spanning the gap. This CDR3 spans 13 amino acids. Germline V gives CDR1 LNHDA, CDR2 SQIVND (reference sequence). CDR3 nucleotides: TGTGCCAGTACCGAAGGACTTTCGGATGGCTACACCTTC. Translated, it gives CASTEGLSDGYTF.

The chain has TRBV5-1 and TRBJ2-5; 9 bases are a match to TRBD1. The V segment lost 4 bases and the J segment 1 base; nucleotides outside the gene matches: 8. The CDR3 covers 16 residues. Germline V gene lookup returns CDR1 SGHRS and CDR2 YFSETQ. The CDR3 loop reads CASSQRGGQGQETQYF. For the CDR3, the DNA is TGCGCCAGCAGCCAAAGGGGGGGACAGGGCCAAGAGACCCAGTACTTC.

This rearrangement joins TRBV10-2 to TRBJ1-6, with D unclear. This CDR3 contains 13 residues. V was pared by 7 bases and J by 5 bases, with 9 bases between. Germline CDR1 is WSHSY and CDR2 is SAAADI. The CDR3 region is CASIRGNNSPLHF. DNA for the CDR3: TGCGCCAGCATACGTGGCAATAATTCACCCCTCCACTTT.

This clone was counted only a few times. The gene calls are TRBV5-1 and TRBJ1-1, with 12 bases aligning to TRBD1. Trimming removed 4 bases from V and 5 bases from J; junction bases left unmatched: 3. The germline V gene encodes CDR1 SGHRS and CDR2 YFSETQ. CDR3 length equals 14 residues. The CDR3 DNA is TGCGCCAGCAGCGGGGGACAGGGGGCTACTGAAGCTTTCTTT. Translating gives CASSGGQGATEAFF.

J is TRBJ2-3 and V is TRBV3-1 (or the pseudogene TRBV3-2), with D possibly matching TRBD1 (6 bases). The CDR3 runs to 16 residues. Trimming cost V 1 base and J 5 bases, with 16 bases left between them. CDR1 and CDR2 from the germline V gene are LGHDT and YNNKEL (reference sequence). CDR3 loop: CASSQGGTLSGDTQYF. In DNA, the CDR3 is TGTGCCAGCAGCCAAGGGGGGACACTCAGCGGAGATACGCAGTATTTT.

J is TRBJ2-3 and V is TRBV6-5, with 9 bases identical to TRBD1. Germline V CDR1 and CDR2: MNHEY, SVGAGI. The length of the CDR3 is 15 residues. With V trimmed by 6 bases and J by 5 bases, 9 bases remained unmatched. The CDR3 DNA follows: TGTGCCAGCAGCCAACAGGGGGCTTATAGAGATACGCAGTATTTT. Protein: CASSQQGAYRDTQYF.

A single count supports this clone. V is TRBV11-3 and J is TRBJ2-1; D gene unclear. CDR1 and CDR2 (germline): SGHNT, YENEEA. V was cut by 2 bases and J by 6 bases, with 8 bases left in between. CDR3 length: 13 residues. The CDR3 DNA sequence: TGTGCCAGCAGCTTACAATCCCCCAATGAGCAGTTCTTC. It codes for CASSLQSPNEQFF.

The chain employs TRBV7-2 and TRBJ1-1, with D possibly TRBD1 on 5 matching bases. CDR1 and CDR2 from the germline V gene are SGHTA and FQGNSA. Trimming cost V 5 bases and J 2 bases, with 9 bases left between them. The CDR3 runs 13 residues. The DNA for the CDR3 is TGTGCCAGCAGCCCAGGGTTTAACACTGAAGCTTTCTTT. Its translation is CASSPGFNTEAFF.

The V call is TRBV2, the J call TRBJ1-2; no clear D gene. From germline, CDR1 is SNHLY and CDR2 FYNNEI. This CDR3 spans 14 amino acids. V was clipped by 2 bases and J by 1 base, with 8 bases between them. CDR3: CASSERGGNYGYTF. DNA for the CDR3: TGTGCCAGCAGTGAACGAGGCGGTAACTATGGCTACACCTTC.

V and J are TRBV7-9 and TRBJ1-6; 8 bases match TRBD1. The CDR3 spans 15 residues. V was pared by 0 bases and J by 8 bases, with 3 bases of the junction left unmatched. The germline gives CDR1 SEHNR, CDR2 FQNEAQ (reference sequence). The CDR3 bases are TGTGCCAGCAGCTTAGCGGCAGGGGGCCATTCACCCCTCCACTTT. Its protein product is CASSLAAGGHSPLHF.

The chain joins TRBV7-2 to TRBJ2-5, with 9 bases that match TRBD2. With V trimmed by 1 base and J by 1 base, 4 bases remained unmatched. This CDR3 is built from 16 residues. Germline CDR1 SGHTA, CDR2 FQGNSA. The DNA for the CDR3 is TGTGCCAGCAGCTTAGGGGTAGCGGGGGCCCAAGAGACCCAGTACTTC. Its translation: CASSLGVAGAQETQYF.

In this sample, this clone turned up a few times. The chain joins TRBV30 to TRBJ1-5; D gene unclear. CDR1 and CDR2 from the germline V gene are GTSNPN and SVGIG (reference sequence). Between the trimmed V and J ends, which lost 4 bases and 7 bases, there was a span of 20 bases. CDR3 length: 15 amino acids. This CDR3 is CAWTRGEGVGQPQHF. The CDR3 coding sequence is TGTGCCTGGACCCGGGGAGAGGGCGTCGGACAGCCCCAGCATTTT.

The rearrangement joins TRBV5-6 to TRBJ1-6; no definite D call. V was trimmed by 0 bases and J by 5 bases, leaving 9 bases between them. Germline V gene lookup returns CDR1 SGHDT and CDR2 YYEEEE. The CDR3 is 15 residues long. CDR3 bases: TGTGCCAGCAGCTTGGAGCGGAGCAATAATTCACCCCTCCACTTT. This translates into CASSLERSNNSPLHF.

The rearrangement links TRBV2 to TRBJ2-7, with 9 bases fitting TRBD1. V lost 4 bases to trimming and J lost 5 bases; unmatched junction nucleotides: 6. The CDR3 loop spans 14 amino acids. Germline CDR1 SNHLY, CDR2 FYNNEI. CDR3 loop: CASSGTTGGNEQYV. CDR3 DNA: TGTGCCAGCAGTGGAACGACAGGGGGTAACGAGCAGTACGTC.